This record covers a single TCR beta chain. Authors' analysis steps: Reference gene primer amplification gave nucleated cell count estimates. Sequencing used immunoSEQ multiplex PCR; TCRdb keeps in-frame clones, though not all of them. V and J calls and clone size are copied from that table; D and trimming were computed from the DNA. Of roughly 25,000 clones listed, roughly four fifths are singletons. The record originates from a study of blood T cell repertoires in COVID-19. Study-wide background: Acute and convalescent COVID-19 samples came from the United States, Italy and Spain. T cells, B-cell-depleted T cells, or PBMCs supplied cDNA or gDNA.

Seattle patients were enrolled while actively infected and followed longitudinally. V gave up 6 bases and J gave up 4 bases; unmatched junction bases: 4. The CDR3 is made up of 13 amino acids. Per germline, CDR1 LNHDA and CDR2 SQIVND (reference sequence). The chain has TRBV19 and TRBJ1-2, with 8 positions matching TRBD1. Sequencing input: peripheral blood. The clonotype originates from a woman in her 70s with COVID-19, enrolled during active disease. DNA for the CDR3: TGTGCCAGTAGGGAGCAGGGGGCCTATGGCTACACCTTC. Encoded protein: CASREQGAYGYTF.